This T cell receptor beta chain appears in the sequencing data of a study of shared clonotypes between healthy human individuals. Looking at the study overall: With ages of 18 to 49, the donors were two women and three men.

Germline V gene data show CDR1 as SGHTA and CDR2 as FQGNSA. Trimming took 7 bases from V and 8 from J, leaving 15 bases between them. The CDR3 length is 13 residues. Study donors comprised healthy, HIV-negative adults devoid of recent acute infection or vaccination. Across several immunoSEQ plates, the genomic DNA of each subset was split evenly. Sorted-subset replicate PCR reactions were performed with about 190 ng DNA, corresponding to roughly 29,000 T cell genomes. TCRdb's copy holds only in-frame clones and misses some; the assay was immunoSEQ multiplex PCR. The data show about 1.5 million clones, 95% to 99% seen once.

This sequence joins TRBV7-2 and TRBJ2-1; D remains unclear. The specimen sequenced was naive CD4+ T cells sorted from blood. The subset was: CD45RA+ positively selected. This receptor was obtained from a young man in good health. The CDR3 region is CASTRTQYDEQFF. DNA of the CDR3: TGTGCCAGCACCCGAACCCAGTACGATGAGCAGTTCTTC.